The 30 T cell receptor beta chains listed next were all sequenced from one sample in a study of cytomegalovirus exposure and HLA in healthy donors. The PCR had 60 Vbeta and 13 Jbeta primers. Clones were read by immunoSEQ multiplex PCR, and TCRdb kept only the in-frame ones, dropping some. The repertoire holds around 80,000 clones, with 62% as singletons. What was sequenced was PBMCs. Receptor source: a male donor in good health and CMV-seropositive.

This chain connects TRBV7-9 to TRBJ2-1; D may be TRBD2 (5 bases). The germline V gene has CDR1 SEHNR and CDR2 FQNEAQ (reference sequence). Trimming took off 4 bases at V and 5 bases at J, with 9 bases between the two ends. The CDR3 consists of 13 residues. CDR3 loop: CASSWRGHNEQFF. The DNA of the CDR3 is TGTGCCAGCAGCTGGCGCGGGCACAATGAGCAGTTCTTC. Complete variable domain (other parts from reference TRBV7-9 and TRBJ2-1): DTGVSQNPRHKITKRGQNVTFRCDPISEHNRLYWYRQTLGQGPEFLTYFQNEAQLEKSRLLSDRFSAERPKGSFSTLEIQRTEQGDSAMYLCASSWRGHNEQFFGPGTRLTVL.

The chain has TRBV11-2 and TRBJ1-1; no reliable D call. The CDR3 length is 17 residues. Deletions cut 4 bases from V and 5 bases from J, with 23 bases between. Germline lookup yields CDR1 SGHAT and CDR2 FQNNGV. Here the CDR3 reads CASSSAPYYADWTEAFF. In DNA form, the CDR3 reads TGTGCCAGCAGCTCCGCCCCTTATTATGCGGATTGGACTGAAGCTTTCTTT.

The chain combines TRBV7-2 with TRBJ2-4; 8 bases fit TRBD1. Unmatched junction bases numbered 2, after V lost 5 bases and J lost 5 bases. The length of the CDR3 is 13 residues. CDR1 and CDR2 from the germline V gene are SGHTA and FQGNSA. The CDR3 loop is CASSPGGQNIQYF. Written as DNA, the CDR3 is TGTGCCAGCAGCCCAGGGGGCCAAAACATTCAGTACTTC.

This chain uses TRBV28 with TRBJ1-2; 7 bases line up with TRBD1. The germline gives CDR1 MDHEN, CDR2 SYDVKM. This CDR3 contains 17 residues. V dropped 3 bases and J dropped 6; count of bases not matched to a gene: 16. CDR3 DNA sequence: TGTGCCAGCAGTTTTGGGCCCACAGGGGCTAACCCTAATGGCTACACCTTC. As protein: CASSFGPTGANPNGYTF.

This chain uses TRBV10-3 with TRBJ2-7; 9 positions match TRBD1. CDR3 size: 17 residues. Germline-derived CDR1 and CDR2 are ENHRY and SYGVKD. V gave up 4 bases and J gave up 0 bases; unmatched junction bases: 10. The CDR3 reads CAISGGAGTGSSYEQYF. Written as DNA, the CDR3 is TGTGCCATCAGTGGGGGTGCAGGGACAGGGAGCTCCTACGAGCAGTACTTC.

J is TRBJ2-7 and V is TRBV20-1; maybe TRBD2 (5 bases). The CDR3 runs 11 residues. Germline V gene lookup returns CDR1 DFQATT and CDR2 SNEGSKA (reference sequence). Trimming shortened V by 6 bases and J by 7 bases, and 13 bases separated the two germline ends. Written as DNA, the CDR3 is TGCAGTGCCGTATCCCGGGGTGAGCAGTACTTC. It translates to CSAVSRGEQYF.

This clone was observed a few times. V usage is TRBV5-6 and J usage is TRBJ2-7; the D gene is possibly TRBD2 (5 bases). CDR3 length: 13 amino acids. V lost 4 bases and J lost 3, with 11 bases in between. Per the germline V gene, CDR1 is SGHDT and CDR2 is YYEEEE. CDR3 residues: CASSVPGNYEQYF. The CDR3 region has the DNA TGTGCCAGCAGCGTCCCGGGGAACTACGAGCAGTACTTC. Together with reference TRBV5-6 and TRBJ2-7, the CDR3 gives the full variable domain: DAGVTQSPTHLIKTRGQQVTLRCSPKSGHDTVSWYQQALGQGPQFIFQYYEEEERQRGNFPDRFSGHQFPNYSSELNVNALLLGDSALYLCASSVPGNYEQYFGPGTRLTVT.

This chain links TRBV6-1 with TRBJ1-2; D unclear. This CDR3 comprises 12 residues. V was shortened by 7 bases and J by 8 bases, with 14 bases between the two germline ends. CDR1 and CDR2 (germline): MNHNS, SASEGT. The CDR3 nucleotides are TGTGCCAGCACTCTCCCCCCTCCGGGCTACACCTTC. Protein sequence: CASTLPPPGYTF.

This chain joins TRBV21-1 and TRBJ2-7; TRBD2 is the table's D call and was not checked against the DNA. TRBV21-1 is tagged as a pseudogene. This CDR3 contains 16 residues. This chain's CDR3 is CASSLLAGVGSYEQYF. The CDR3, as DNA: TGTGCCAGCAGTTTACTAGCGGGAGTCGGCTCCTACGAGCAGTACTTC.

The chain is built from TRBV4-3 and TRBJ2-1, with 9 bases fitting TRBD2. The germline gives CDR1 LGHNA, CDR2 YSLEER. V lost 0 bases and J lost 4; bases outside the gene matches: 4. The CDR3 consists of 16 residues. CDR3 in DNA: TGCGCCAGCAGCCAAGAAGCCAGCGGGGGGTACAATGAGCAGTTCTTC. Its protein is CASSQEASGGYNEQFF.

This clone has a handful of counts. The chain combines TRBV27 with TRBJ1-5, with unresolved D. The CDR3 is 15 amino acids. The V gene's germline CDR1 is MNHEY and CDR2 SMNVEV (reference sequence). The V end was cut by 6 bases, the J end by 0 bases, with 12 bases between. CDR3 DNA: TGTGCCAGCAGCCAAGACGGGAATAGCAATCAGCCCCAGCATTTT. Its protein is CASSQDGNSNQPQHF.

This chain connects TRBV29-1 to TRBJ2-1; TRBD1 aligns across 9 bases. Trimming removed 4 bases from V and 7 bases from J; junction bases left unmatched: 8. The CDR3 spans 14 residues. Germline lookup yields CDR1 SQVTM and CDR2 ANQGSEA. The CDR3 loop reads CSVAPWDRVNEQFF. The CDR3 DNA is TGCAGCGTTGCCCCGTGGGACAGGGTGAATGAGCAGTTCTTC.

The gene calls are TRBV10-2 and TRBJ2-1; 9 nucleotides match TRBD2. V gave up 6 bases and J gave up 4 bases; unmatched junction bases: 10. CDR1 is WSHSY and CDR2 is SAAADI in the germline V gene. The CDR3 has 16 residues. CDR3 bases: TGCGCCAGCAGCCAGCGGGCTAGCGGGATGTACAATGAGCAGTTCTTC. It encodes CASSQRASGMYNEQFF.

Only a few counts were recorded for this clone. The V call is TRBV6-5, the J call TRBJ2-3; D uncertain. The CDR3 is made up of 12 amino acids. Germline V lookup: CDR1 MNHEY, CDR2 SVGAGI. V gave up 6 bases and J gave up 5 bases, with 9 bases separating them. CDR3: CASRAVQDTQYF. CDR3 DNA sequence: TGTGCCAGCAGGGCGGTGCAAGATACGCAGTATTTT.

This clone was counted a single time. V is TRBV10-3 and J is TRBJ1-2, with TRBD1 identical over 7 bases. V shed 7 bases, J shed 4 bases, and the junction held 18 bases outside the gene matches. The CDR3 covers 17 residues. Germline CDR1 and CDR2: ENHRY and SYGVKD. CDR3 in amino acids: CAITDGQVISPFYGYTF. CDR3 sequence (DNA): TGTGCCATCACCGATGGACAGGTGATATCCCCGTTCTATGGCTACACCTTC.

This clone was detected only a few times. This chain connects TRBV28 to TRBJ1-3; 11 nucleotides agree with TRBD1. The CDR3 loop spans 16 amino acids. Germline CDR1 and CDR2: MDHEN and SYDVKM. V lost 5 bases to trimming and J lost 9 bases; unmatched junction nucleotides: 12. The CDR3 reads CASSPSDRGLGSTIYF. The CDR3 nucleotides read TGTGCCAGCAGTCCCTCGGACAGGGGGCTTGGCAGCACCATATATTTT.

CDR3 in amino acids: CASSDGTSGVWGDTQYF. CDR3 coding DNA: TGTGCCAGCAGCGATGGGACTAGCGGGGTATGGGGAGATACGCAGTATTTT. V gene TRBV7-2 combines with J gene TRBJ2-3; 13 bases agree with TRBD2. Per germline, CDR1 SGHTA and CDR2 FQGNSA. The CDR3 covers 17 residues. V dropped 5 bases and J dropped 5; count of bases not matched to a gene: 10.

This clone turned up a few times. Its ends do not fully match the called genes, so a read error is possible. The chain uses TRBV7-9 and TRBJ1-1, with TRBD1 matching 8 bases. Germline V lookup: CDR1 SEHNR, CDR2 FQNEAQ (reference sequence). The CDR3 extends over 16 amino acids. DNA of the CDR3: TGTTCCAGCAGCCCCGGACAGGGTATTATGAACACTGAAGCTTTCTTT. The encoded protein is CSSSPGQGIMNTEAFF.

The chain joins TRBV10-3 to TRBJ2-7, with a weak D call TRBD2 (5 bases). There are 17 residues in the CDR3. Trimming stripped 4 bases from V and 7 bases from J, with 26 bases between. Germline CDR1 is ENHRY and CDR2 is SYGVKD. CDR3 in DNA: TGTGCCATCAGTGTTAATTCTAGATCCCCCCTTGAGCGGGAGCAGTACTTC. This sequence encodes CAISVNSRSPLEREQYF.

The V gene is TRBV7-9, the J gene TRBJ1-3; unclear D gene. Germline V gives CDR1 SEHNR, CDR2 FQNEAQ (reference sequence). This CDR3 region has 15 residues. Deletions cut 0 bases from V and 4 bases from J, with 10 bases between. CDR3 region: CASSLAGSEGNTIYF. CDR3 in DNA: TGTGCCAGCAGCTTAGCGGGCTCGGAAGGAAACACCATATATTTT.

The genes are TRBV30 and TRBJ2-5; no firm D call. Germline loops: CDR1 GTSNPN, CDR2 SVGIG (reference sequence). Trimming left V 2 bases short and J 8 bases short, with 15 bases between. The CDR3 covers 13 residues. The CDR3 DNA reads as TGTGCCTGGAGTCAGTCGAACCCCGCCACCCAGTACTTC. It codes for CAWSQSNPATQYF.

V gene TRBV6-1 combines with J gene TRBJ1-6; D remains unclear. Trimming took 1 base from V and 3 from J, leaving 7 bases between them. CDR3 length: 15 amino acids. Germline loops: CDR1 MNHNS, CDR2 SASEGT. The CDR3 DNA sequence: TGTGCCAGCAGTGAAGACAGCAACTATAATTCACCCCTCCACTTT. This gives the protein CASSEDSNYNSPLHF.

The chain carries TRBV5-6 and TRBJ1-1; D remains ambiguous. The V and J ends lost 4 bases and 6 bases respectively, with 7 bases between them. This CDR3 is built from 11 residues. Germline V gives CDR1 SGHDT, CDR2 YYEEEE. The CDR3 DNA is TGTGCCAGCAGCCTCGCGGCTGAAGCTTTCTTT. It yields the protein CASSLAAEAFF.

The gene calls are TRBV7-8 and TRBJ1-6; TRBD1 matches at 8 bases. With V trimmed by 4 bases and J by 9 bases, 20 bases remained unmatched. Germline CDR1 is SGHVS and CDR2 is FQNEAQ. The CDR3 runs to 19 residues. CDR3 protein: CASSSLAVRIDRGSSPLHF. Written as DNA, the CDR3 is TGTGCCAGCAGCTCGTTAGCGGTACGCATAGACAGGGGAAGTTCACCCCTCCACTTT.

The CDR3 spells CASSLVAHVSGANVLTF. The CDR3, as DNA: TGTGCCAGCAGCTTAGTAGCTCATGTCTCTGGGGCCAACGTCCTGACTTTC. V and J are TRBV5-4 and TRBJ2-6; D not resolved. Germline values: CDR1 SGHNT, CDR2 YYREEE (reference sequence). The CDR3 has 17 residues. Trimming took off 2 bases at V and 0 bases at J, with 12 bases between the two ends.

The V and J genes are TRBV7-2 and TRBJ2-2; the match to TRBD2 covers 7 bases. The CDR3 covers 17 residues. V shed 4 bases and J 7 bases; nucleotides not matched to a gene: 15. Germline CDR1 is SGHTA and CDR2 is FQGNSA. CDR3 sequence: CASSSTHGTTLGGELFF. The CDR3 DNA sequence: TGTGCCAGCAGCTCAACCCACGGGACTACCTTGGGCGGGGAGCTGTTTTTT.

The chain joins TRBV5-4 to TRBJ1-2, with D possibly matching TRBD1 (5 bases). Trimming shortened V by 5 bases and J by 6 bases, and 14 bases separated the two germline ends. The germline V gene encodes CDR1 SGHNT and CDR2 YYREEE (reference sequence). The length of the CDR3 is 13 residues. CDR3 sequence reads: CASSPTGTHGYTF. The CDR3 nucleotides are TGTGCCAGCAGTCCGACCGGGACTCATGGCTACACCTTC. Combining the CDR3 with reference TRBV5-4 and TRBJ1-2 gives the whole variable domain ETGVTQSPTHLIKTRGQQVTLRCSSQSGHNTVSWYQQALGQGPQFIFQYYREEENGRGNFPPRFSGLQFPNYSSELNVNALELDDSALYLCASSPTGTHGYTFGSGTRLTVV.

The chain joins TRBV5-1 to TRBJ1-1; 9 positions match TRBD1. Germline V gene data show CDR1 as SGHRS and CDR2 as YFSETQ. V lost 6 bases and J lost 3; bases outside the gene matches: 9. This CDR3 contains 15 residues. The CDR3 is CASTPGDRAYTEAFF. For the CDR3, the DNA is TGCGCCAGCACCCCGGGGGACAGGGCGTACACTGAAGCTTTCTTT.

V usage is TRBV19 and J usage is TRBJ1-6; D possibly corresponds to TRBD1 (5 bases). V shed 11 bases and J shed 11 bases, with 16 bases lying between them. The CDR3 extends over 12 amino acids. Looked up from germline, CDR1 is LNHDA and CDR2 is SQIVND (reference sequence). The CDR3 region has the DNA TGTGCCTCCTATGGGGGGTGGCCACCCCTCCACTTT. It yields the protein CASYGGWPPLHF.

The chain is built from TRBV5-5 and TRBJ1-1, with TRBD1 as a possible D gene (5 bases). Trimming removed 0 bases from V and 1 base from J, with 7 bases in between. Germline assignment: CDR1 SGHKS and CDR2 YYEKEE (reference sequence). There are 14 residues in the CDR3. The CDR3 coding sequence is TGTGCCAGCAGCTTGGACAGGTGGAACACTGAAGCTTTCTTT. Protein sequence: CASSLDRWNTEAFF.